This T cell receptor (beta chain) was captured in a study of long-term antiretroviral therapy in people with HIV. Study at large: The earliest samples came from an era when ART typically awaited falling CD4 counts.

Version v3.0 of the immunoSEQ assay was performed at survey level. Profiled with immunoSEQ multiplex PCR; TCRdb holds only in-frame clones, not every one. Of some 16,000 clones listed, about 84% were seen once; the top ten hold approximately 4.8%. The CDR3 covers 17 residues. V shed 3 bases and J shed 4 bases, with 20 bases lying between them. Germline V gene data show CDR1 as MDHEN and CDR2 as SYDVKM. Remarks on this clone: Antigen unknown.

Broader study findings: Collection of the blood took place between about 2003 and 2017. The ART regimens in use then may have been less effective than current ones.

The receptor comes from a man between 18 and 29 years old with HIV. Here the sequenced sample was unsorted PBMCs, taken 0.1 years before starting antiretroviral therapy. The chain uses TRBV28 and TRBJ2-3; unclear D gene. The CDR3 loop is CASSLPRLAGGADTQYF. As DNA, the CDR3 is TGTGCCAGCAGTTTGCCGCGTTTAGCCGGTGGCGCAGATACGCAGTATTTT.